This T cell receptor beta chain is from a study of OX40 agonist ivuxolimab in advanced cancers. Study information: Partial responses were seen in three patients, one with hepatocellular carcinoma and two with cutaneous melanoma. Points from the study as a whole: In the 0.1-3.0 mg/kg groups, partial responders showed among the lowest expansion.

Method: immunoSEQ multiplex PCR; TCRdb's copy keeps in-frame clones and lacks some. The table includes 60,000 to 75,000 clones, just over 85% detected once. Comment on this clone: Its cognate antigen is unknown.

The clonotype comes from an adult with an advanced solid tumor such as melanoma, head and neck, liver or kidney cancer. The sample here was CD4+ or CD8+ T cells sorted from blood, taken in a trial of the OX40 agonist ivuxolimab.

CDR3 sequence (DNA): TGTGCCAGCAGCTTAGGGGGTAAGAACACTGAAGCTTTCTTT. This codes for CASSLGGKNTEAFF. The chain uses TRBV7-2 and TRBJ1-1; the D is unclear. V was shortened by 1 base and J by 1 base, with 7 bases between the two germline ends. This CDR3 is built from 14 residues. The germline CDR1 and CDR2 sequences are SGHTA and FQGNSA.